The sequence of this T cell receptor beta chain was determined in a study of blood T cell repertoires in COVID-19 (TCRdb year 2020). For the wider study: Samples from collaborators originated in the United States, Italy and Spain and spanned both the acute and convalescent phases of COVID-19. The prospective study material was composed of cDNA or gDNA derived from T cells, B-cell-depleted T cells, or PBMCs. Subjects who had been exposed to COVID-19, were actively infected with it, or had recovered from it provided the deeply sampled blood TCRbeta repertoires that made up the dataset. The repertoires were released in a freely available public database intended as a resource for research on the immune response to SARS-CoV-2. Samples came from the ongoing ImmuneRACE study (first 160 participants) plus 1,254 subjects from 6 global collaborators. Sample metadata almost always included a de-identified subject ID, COVID-19 status, age in years and sex. Where HLA class I and class II types were available, the types were taken from metadata supplied by the sample provider, not from assay-based typing.

Study-level results and caveats: The quantity of clinical and demographic metadata differed by source and by participant and was supplied without curation.

TCRbeta CDR3 regions were amplified from genomic DNA by means of the immunoSEQ Assay, a bias-controlled multiplex PCR. In the original analysis: Within the assay, amplification of reference gene primers was used to estimate how many nucleated cells each sample contained. To quantify the absolute abundance of each unique TCRbeta CDR3 rearrangement, sequence reads were collapsed and filtered. For each sample, productive Simpson clonality was calculated by taking the square root of Simpson's diversity index across productive rearrangements. This immuneACCESS table, as held by TCRdb, lists in-frame sequences with V and J called but not all clones. Of the missing ones, under half trace to an unresolved V gene in checked studies; the others have no known cause. The D gene and trimming were derived from the DNA, and the V and J assignments and clone size from that table. For this sample there are roughly 100,000 clones; 89% appear just once. The ten largest clones add up to approximately 3.4% of the sample.

Note on this clone: Its antigen is still unknown. No much larger clone is present one base from it, and per-base qualities are unavailable.

Each collaborating institution followed its own protocols to collect whole blood in K2EDTA tubes. For TCRbeta analysis, collaborators shipped samples in one of three forms: frozen whole blood, isolated PBMCs, or DNA extracted from either of those sample types. A distance of 12 bases separates the germline ends of V and J, which lose 1 base and 2 bases respectively. From cysteine to phenylalanine, the CDR3 is 15 amino acids long. The sequence is cut down to CDR3 DNA, 45 bases in frame from base 1. Per the germline V gene, SGHVS is the CDR1 and FQNEAQ is the CDR2. The chain employs TRBV7-8 and TRBJ2-7; D gene: possibly TRBD1, on 6 matching bases. The material sequenced was peripheral blood. This clonotype originated in a woman aged 60-75 years with acute or convalescent COVID-19. The sequenced DNA is TGTGCCAGCAGCTTAGAGGCCAGGGGACCCTACGAGCAGTACTTC. This sequence encodes CASSLEARGPYEQYF.